The clone carrying this T cell receptor (beta chain) showed up many times. The record originates from a study of spatial heterogeneity in lung cancer. The overall study: Every unique TCR and UMI combination, on average, appeared more than ten times in raw reads.

Each CDR3 protein is one row after TCRdb ran MiXCR on the 5' RACE reads. This table holds about 35,000 distinct CDR3 sequences, around 3.1% found once. Described time point: sample taken at primary tumor resection. Whole RNA from tumor, nontumor lung or frozen PBMC was sequenced unsorted. CDR1 and CDR2 (germline): MDHEN, SYDVKM. Deletions cut 7 bases from V and 2 bases from J, with 9 bases between. There are 13 residues in the CDR3. The chain links TRBV28 to TRBJ2-4; the D call may be TRBD1 or TRBD2 (5 bases each). This sequence was found in a male donor with early-stage non-small cell lung cancer. Sequenced here: normal lung tissue next to the tumor, sampled at surgery. CDR3 sequence reads: CASNRRSKNIQYF. The CDR3 coding sequence is TGTGCCAGCAACAGGAGGTCCAAAAACATTCAGTACTTC.